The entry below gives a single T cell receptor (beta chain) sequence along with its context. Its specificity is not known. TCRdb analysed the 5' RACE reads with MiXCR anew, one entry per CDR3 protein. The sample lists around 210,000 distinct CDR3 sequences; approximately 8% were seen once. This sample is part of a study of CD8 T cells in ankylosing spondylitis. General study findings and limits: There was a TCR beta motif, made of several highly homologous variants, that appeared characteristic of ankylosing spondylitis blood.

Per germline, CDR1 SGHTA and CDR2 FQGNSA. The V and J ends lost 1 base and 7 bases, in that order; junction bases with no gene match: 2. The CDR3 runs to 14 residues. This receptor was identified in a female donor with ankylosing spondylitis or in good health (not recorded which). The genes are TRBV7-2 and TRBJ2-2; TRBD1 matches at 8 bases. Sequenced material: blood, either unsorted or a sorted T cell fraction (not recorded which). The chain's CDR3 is CASSLDRGSGELFF. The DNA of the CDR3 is TGTGCCAGCAGCTTAGACAGGGGGAGCGGGGAGCTGTTTTTT. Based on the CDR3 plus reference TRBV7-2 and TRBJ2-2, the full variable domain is GAGVSQSPSNKVTEKGKDVELRCDPISGHTALYWYRQSLGQGLEFLIYFQGNSAPDKSGLPSDRFSAERTGGSVSTLTIQRTQQEDSAVYLCASSLDRGSGELFFGEGSRLTVL.